The entry that follows covers one T cell receptor (beta chain) sequence. The sample is drawn from a study of breast tumors, draining lymph nodes, adjacent tissues. Each CDR3 protein is one row after TCRdb ran MiXCR on the multiplex PCR reads. The sample consists of approximately 140,000 distinct CDR3 sequences, about 31% of them appearing once. Samples came from axillary lymph nodes draining the breast cancer. Looked up from germline, CDR1 is SGHVS and CDR2 is FNYEAQ. The CDR3 is 15 amino acids. V shed 5 bases and J shed 1 base, with 13 bases lying between them. The chain links TRBV7-6 to TRBJ2-3; D gene ambiguous. The sequenced material came from axillary lymph node tissue. This clonotype was sampled from a female donor with breast cancer. Some clones in this sample may be carry-over from other donors' samples. The CDR3 spells CASSHQRGGTDTQYF. The CDR3 nucleotides read TGTGCCAGCAGCCATCAGAGAGGCGGCACAGATACGCAGTATTTT.